Each of the 6 T cell receptor beta chains below was sequenced from the same sample in a study of CD8 T cells in ankylosing spondylitis. TCRdb re-derived calls from the 5' RACE reads in MiXCR, one entry per CDR3 protein. The repertoire holds about 250,000 distinct CDR3 sequences, approximately 8.4% seen once, with around 4.9% in the top ten. The source material was blood, either unsorted or a sorted T cell fraction (not recorded which). Receptors originate from a female donor with ankylosing spondylitis or in good health (not recorded which).

This clonotype appeared many times. V gene TRBV15 combines with J gene TRBJ2-6; D might be TRBD1 (6 bases). Trimming left V 3 bases short and J 2 bases short, with 14 bases between. Germline assignment: CDR1 LNHNV and CDR2 YYDKDF (reference sequence). CDR3 size: 17 residues. The CDR3: CATSSVTGFPGANVLTF. Written as DNA, the CDR3 is TGTGCCACCAGCAGCGTAACAGGGTTCCCTGGGGCCAACGTCCTGACTTTC.

This clonotype was detected ten times or more. The chain carries TRBV7-2 and TRBJ1-5, with TRBD1 as a possible D gene (5 bases). V dropped 3 bases and J dropped 0 bases, with 9 bases sitting between them. The CDR3 runs 15 residues. The germline V gene encodes CDR1 SGHTA and CDR2 FQGNSA. CDR3: CASSLTDYSNQPQHF. DNA of the CDR3: TGTGCCAGCAGCTTGACAGATTATAGCAATCAGCCCCAGCATTTT.

This clonotype was seen at least ten times. The chain uses TRBV4-3 and TRBJ2-1, with D possibly TRBD2 on 5 matching bases. The CDR3 sequence is 15 residues long. CDR1 is LGHNA, CDR2 YSLEER, per germline. The V end lost 4 bases, the J end lost 1 base, and 11 bases lay between the germline ends. The chain's CDR3 is CASSPAWESYNEQFF. CDR3 DNA sequence: TGCGCCAGCAGCCCCGCCTGGGAGTCCTACAATGAGCAGTTCTTC.

This clonotype was counted ten times or more. The CDR3 DNA reads as TGTGCCAGCAGTTCCCTCGGGCTTGGTGGAAACACCATATATTTT. Residues: CASSSLGLGGNTIYF. V gene TRBV27 combines with J gene TRBJ1-3; D not certain. Trimming took off 4 bases at V and 3 bases at J, with 13 bases between the two ends. Germline-derived CDR1 and CDR2 are MNHEY and SMNVEV (reference sequence). The CDR3 loop spans 15 amino acids.

This clonotype has ten or more counts. DNA of the CDR3: TGTGCCAGCAGTGAAGCAACAGGGTATGGCTACACCTTC. Translated, it gives CASSEATGYGYTF. This chain uses TRBV25-1 with TRBJ1-2; D is perhaps TRBD1 (6 bases). Germline V gene data show CDR1 as MGHDK and CDR2 as SYGVNS. Between the trimmed V and J ends, which lost 2 bases and 5 bases, there was a span of 9 bases. CDR3 length equals 13 residues.

In its sample, this clonotype was seen many times. The chain uses TRBV6-2 or TRBV6-3 and TRBJ2-3, with D unresolved. The CDR3 has 14 amino acids. Germline V gives CDR1 MNHEY, CDR2 SVGEGT. V was cut by 6 bases and J by 2 bases, with 12 bases left in between. CDR3 sequence (DNA): TGTGCCAGCAGCCGTCCTGATCTCACAGATACGCAGTATTTT. As protein: CASSRPDLTDTQYF.